The 24 T cell receptor beta chains below were found in one sample sequenced in a study of shared clonotypes between healthy human individuals. Assay: immunoSEQ multiplex PCR; the TCRdb copy retains only in-frame clones and omits some. The profile covers 2 million to 2.5 million clones, with 95% appearing a single time and around 0.13% taken by the ten largest. The sequenced sample consisted of naive CD4+ T cells sorted from blood. Subset in this sample: CD45RA+ positively selected. Receptors originate from a man aged 18 to 35 in good health.

This sequence joins TRBV27 and TRBJ2-7; 10 nucleotides match TRBD1. V lost 3 bases, J lost 2 bases, and 4 bases stayed unmatched. The length of the CDR3 is 15 residues. CDR1 MNHEY and CDR2 SMNVEV come from the germline V gene (reference sequence). CDR3 loop: CASSFGTGVPYEQYF. CDR3 nucleotide sequence: TGTGCCAGCAGTTTCGGGACAGGGGTCCCCTACGAGCAGTACTTC.

This clone was recorded only once. Other DNA variants within this sample encode the same CDR3. The genes are TRBV6-1 and TRBJ1-5; TRBD1 matches 11 bases. Germline trimming cut 5 bases from V and 2 bases from J; bases unmatched to any gene: 2. This CDR3 is 15 amino acids long. In germline, CDR1 is MNHNS, CDR2 SASEGT. The CDR3 nucleotides are TGTGCCAGCAGTTCGGGACAGGGGGGCAATCAGCCCCAGCATTTT. It codes for CASSSGQGGNQPQHF.

The chain links TRBV30 to TRBJ2-7; D may be TRBD2 (6 bases). The CDR3 sequence is 13 residues long. The germline V gene has CDR1 GTSNPN and CDR2 SVGIG (reference sequence). Trimming cost V 6 bases and J 0 bases, with 12 bases left between them. The CDR3 DNA reads as TGTGCCTGCGGGGACTGGAACTCCTACGAGCAGTACTTC. Its translation: CACGDWNSYEQYF.

This clone came up once. The V and J genes are TRBV21-1 and TRBJ2-7; no DNA check was done on the table's D call, TRBD1. TRBV21-1 is assigned pseudogene status. The CDR3 runs to 16 residues. The CDR3 DNA reads as TGTGCCAGCAGCAAAAGGCTCGGGCAGGGGGCATACGAGCAGTACTTC. It codes for CASSKRLGQGAYEQYF.

Concerning this clone itself: The identical CDR3 is also encoded by other nucleotide sequences in the sample. J is TRBJ1-5 and V is TRBV15; TRBD1 is a possible D gene (5 bases). The CDR3 contains 16 residues. Per germline, CDR1 LNHNV and CDR2 YYDKDF (reference sequence). V shed 0 bases and J shed 4 bases, with 13 bases lying between them. The CDR3 sequence is CATSRDLGVGNQPQHF. In DNA, the CDR3 is TGTGCCACCAGCAGAGATTTGGGGGTGGGAAATCAGCCCCAGCATTTT.

The chain couples TRBV11-2 to TRBJ1-6; the D is unclear. The length of the CDR3 is 15 residues. Trimming left V 2 bases short and J 4 bases short, with 9 bases between. Germline-derived CDR1 and CDR2 are SGHAT and FQNNGV. The CDR3 here is CASSLPADYNSPLHF. The CDR3, as DNA: TGTGCCAGCAGCTTACCCGCCGATTATAATTCACCCCTCCACTTT.

This sequence joins TRBV5-1 and TRBJ2-3; 9 positions agree with TRBD2. Germline values: CDR1 SGHRS, CDR2 YFSETQ. The CDR3 covers 15 residues. Losses at the gene ends were 1 base for V and 4 bases for J; bases not matched to a gene: 4. CDR3 sequence reads: CASSLSSGDSDTQYF. CDR3 sequence (DNA): TGCGCCAGCAGCTTGTCTAGCGGGGACTCAGATACGCAGTATTTT.

V and J are TRBV7-8 and TRBJ1-5; D is undetermined. Trimming left V 1 base short and J 3 bases short, with 10 bases between. CDR1 and CDR2 from the germline V gene are SGHVS and FQNEAQ. There are 15 residues in the CDR3. CDR3 sequence (DNA): TGTGCCAGCAGCTTAGACACTTCCCTCAATCAGCCCCAGCATTTT. Residues: CASSLDTSLNQPQHF.

In nucleotides, the CDR3 is TGTGCCAGTCGTGGGGGACCTCCGGGGAACGAGCAGTACTTC. Amino acid sequence: CASRGGPPGNEQYF. The V call is TRBV19, the J call TRBJ2-7; TRBD1 or TRBD2 may be the D gene (5 bases each). Trimming removed 8 bases from V and 5 bases from J, with 19 bases in between. The CDR3 is 14 amino acids. CDR1 is LNHDA and CDR2 is SQIVND in the germline V gene (reference sequence).

Comments on this clone: Other nucleotide sequences from this sample produce the same CDR3. The rearrangement joins TRBV30 to TRBJ2-3; D is unclear. V lost 0 bases and J lost 3, with 4 bases in between. Per the germline V gene, CDR1 is GTSNPN and CDR2 is SVGIG (reference sequence). The CDR3 spans 12 residues. The CDR3 region is CAWSVVTDTQYF. The CDR3 coding sequence is TGTGCCTGGAGTGTAGTAACAGATACGCAGTATTTT.

CDR3 DNA sequence: TGTGCCAGCAGCCAAACTAGCGGGGGGCCCGATGAGCAGTTCTTC. It codes for CASSQTSGGPDEQFF. The chain is built from TRBV7-6 and TRBJ2-1; 12 nucleotides line up with TRBD2. The CDR3 consists of 15 residues. Germline CDR1 reads SGHVS; CDR2 reads FNYEAQ. The V segment lost 5 bases and the J segment 8 bases; nucleotides outside the gene matches: 7.

This chain uses TRBV19 with TRBJ2-7, with D perhaps TRBD1 or TRBD2 (7 bases each). The CDR3 loop spans 15 amino acids. V dropped 1 base and J dropped 4 bases, with 14 bases sitting between them. CDR1 and CDR2 from the germline V gene are LNHDA and SQIVND (reference sequence). As DNA, the CDR3 is TGTGCCAGTAGTATAGTGGCGCAGGGGGGGTACGAGCAGTACTTC. This gives the protein CASSIVAQGGYEQYF.

This chain connects TRBV9 to TRBJ2-7, with D possibly being TRBD2 (6 bases). The CDR3 runs to 13 residues. Germline-derived CDR1 and CDR2 are SGDLS and YYNGEE. Trimming took 0 bases from V and 7 from J, leaving 11 bases between them. The CDR3 DNA reads as TGTGCCAGCAGCGTAGTCCCTAGCGCAGAGCAGTACTTC. It yields the protein CASSVVPSAEQYF.

This clone was detected once. J is TRBJ1-3 and V is TRBV30, with 9 bases matching TRBD1. Trimming at V came to 2 bases and at J to 5 bases, leaving 7 bases not matched to a gene. There are 15 residues in the CDR3. Per the germline V gene, CDR1 is GTSNPN and CDR2 is SVGIG (reference sequence). Here the CDR3 reads CAWSYSGTGRNTIYF. DNA of the CDR3: TGTGCCTGGAGTTACTCCGGGACAGGGAGAAACACCATATATTTT.

The rearrangement links TRBV6-5 to TRBJ2-5, with 9 nucleotides matching TRBD1. CDR1 is MNHEY and CDR2 is SVGAGI in the germline V gene. This CDR3 has 15 residues. With V trimmed by 5 bases and J by 4 bases, 8 bases remained unmatched. In DNA form, the CDR3 reads TGTGCCAGCAGTCCCATGACAGGGGGTAGAGAGACCCAGTACTTC. This gives the protein CASSPMTGGRETQYF.

The gene calls are TRBV9 and TRBJ2-1, with TRBD1 identical over 12 bases. The CDR3 loop spans 15 amino acids. The trim removed 3 bases at V and 8 bases at J, leaving 6 bases unmatched. Germline lookup yields CDR1 SGDLS and CDR2 YYNGEE. The CDR3, as DNA: TGTGCCAGCAGCGAGGGACAGGGGGCGCGAGATGAGCAGTTCTTC. Its protein is CASSEGQGARDEQFF.

The V gene is TRBV5-1, the J gene TRBJ1-3, with D uncertain. CDR1 and CDR2 (germline): SGHRS, YFSETQ. V was shortened by 2 bases and J by 3 bases, with 6 bases between the two germline ends. This CDR3 comprises 13 residues. The CDR3 is CASSFEGGNTIYF. CDR3 bases: TGCGCCAGCAGCTTCGAAGGTGGAAACACCATATATTTT.

This chain uses TRBV5-6 with TRBJ1-2; 9 nucleotides match TRBD1. The trim removed 3 bases at V and 4 bases at J, leaving 4 bases unmatched. The CDR3 extends over 14 amino acids. The germline CDR1 and CDR2 sequences are SGHDT and YYEEEE. Written as DNA, the CDR3 is TGTGCCAGCAGCTGGGACAGGGTGATCTATGGCTACACCTTC. This codes for CASSWDRVIYGYTF.

V is TRBV7-8 and J is TRBJ2-7, with 11 bases that match TRBD2. The CDR3 extends over 16 amino acids. The germline V gene has CDR1 SGHVS and CDR2 FQNEAQ. V shed 1 base, J shed 2 bases, and the junction held 4 bases outside the gene matches. The CDR3 DNA reads as TGTGCCAGCAGCTTAGGGGTAGCGGGGGGGGCCTACGAGCAGTACTTC. Residues: CASSLGVAGGAYEQYF. Combining the CDR3 with reference TRBV7-8 and TRBJ2-7 gives the whole variable domain GAGVSQSPRYKVAKRGQDVALRCDPISGHVSLFWYQQALGQGPEFLTYFQNEAQLDKSGLPSDRFFAERPEGSVSTLKIQRTQQEDSAVYLCASSLGVAGGAYEQYFGPGTRLTVT.

V usage is TRBV5-1 and J usage is TRBJ1-5; D unresolved. CDR1 and CDR2 (germline): SGHRS, YFSETQ. V was cut by 0 bases and J by 2 bases, with 12 bases left in between. The CDR3 totals 16 residues. The CDR3 sequence: CASSLDGEKGNQPQHF. CDR3 sequence (DNA): TGCGCCAGCAGCTTGGACGGGGAGAAGGGCAATCAGCCCCAGCATTTT.

This clone turned up a few times. The rearrangement joins TRBV5-1 to TRBJ2-5, with 7 bases that match TRBD1. The CDR3 covers 13 residues. Losses at the gene ends were 4 bases for V and 3 bases for J; bases not matched to a gene: 3. Germline loops: CDR1 SGHRS, CDR2 YFSETQ. The CDR3 DNA reads TGCGCCAGCAGCCCCGGGACAGAAGAGACCCAGTACTTC. Translated, it gives CASSPGTEETQYF. Together with reference TRBV5-1 and TRBJ2-5, the CDR3 gives the full variable domain: KAGVTQTPRYLIKTRGQQVTLSCSPISGHRSVSWYQQTPGQGLQFLFEYFSETQRNKGNFPGRFSGRQFSNSRSEMNVSTLELGDSALYLCASSPGTEETQYFGPGTRLLVL.

The chain joins TRBV4-3 to TRBJ2-7, with 8 bases that match TRBD2. In germline, CDR1 is LGHNA, CDR2 YSLEER. The CDR3 sequence is 15 residues long. V trimming: 1 base; J trimming: 2 bases; junction bases outside the gene matches: 4. CDR3 sequence reads: CASSQVTSGTYEQYF. Written as DNA, the CDR3 is TGCGCCAGCAGCCAAGTTACTAGCGGTACCTACGAGCAGTACTTC.

The chain's CDR3 is CASTWGQGRSEKLFF. The CDR3 DNA follows: TGCGCCAGCACCTGGGGGCAGGGGAGGAGCGAAAAACTGTTTTTT. The chain links TRBV5-1 to TRBJ1-4, with D possibly matching TRBD1 (6 bases). Germline V lookup: CDR1 SGHRS, CDR2 YFSETQ. The V gene lost 6 bases and the J gene lost 8 bases, with 20 bases spanning the gap. This CDR3 is built from 15 residues.

V gene TRBV5-8 combines with J gene TRBJ2-2, with D hard to call. The V and J ends lost 5 bases and 0 bases respectively, with 14 bases between them. Germline CDR1 and CDR2: SGHTS and YDEGEE. This CDR3 is 16 amino acids long. This CDR3 reads CASRTGFSSNTGELFF. CDR3 nucleotide sequence: TGTGCCAGCAGAACGGGTTTTTCGTCGAACACCGGGGAGCTGTTTTTT.